This TCR beta chain was recorded in a study of shared clonotypes between healthy human individuals. Overall study findings and caveats: Naive CD4 clonotype sharing across a few donors was approximately 5.2%.

CDR1 and CDR2 (germline): WNHNN, SYGVQD (reference sequence). V shed 5 bases and J 7 bases; nucleotides not matched to a gene: 3. The CDR3 length is 15 residues. Donors comprised only Caucasian adults living in Nashville, Tennessee. Concerning this clone: Its target is not known.

The table came from immunoSEQ multiplex PCR; TCRdb's copy has only in-frame clones and leaves some out. The data show approximately 2.3 million clones, over 85% seen once. The chain couples TRBV10-1 to TRBJ2-1; TRBD2 agrees at 15 bases. Sample: naive CD4+ T cells from PBMCs. The sample's subset: CD45RA+ positively selected. The source is a man aged 18 to 30 in good health. Some clones in this sample may be carry-over from other donors' samples. For the CDR3, the DNA is TGCGCCAGCAGTCGGACTAGCGGGAGGGCGAATGAGCAGTTCTTC. Amino acids: CASSRTSGRANEQFF.